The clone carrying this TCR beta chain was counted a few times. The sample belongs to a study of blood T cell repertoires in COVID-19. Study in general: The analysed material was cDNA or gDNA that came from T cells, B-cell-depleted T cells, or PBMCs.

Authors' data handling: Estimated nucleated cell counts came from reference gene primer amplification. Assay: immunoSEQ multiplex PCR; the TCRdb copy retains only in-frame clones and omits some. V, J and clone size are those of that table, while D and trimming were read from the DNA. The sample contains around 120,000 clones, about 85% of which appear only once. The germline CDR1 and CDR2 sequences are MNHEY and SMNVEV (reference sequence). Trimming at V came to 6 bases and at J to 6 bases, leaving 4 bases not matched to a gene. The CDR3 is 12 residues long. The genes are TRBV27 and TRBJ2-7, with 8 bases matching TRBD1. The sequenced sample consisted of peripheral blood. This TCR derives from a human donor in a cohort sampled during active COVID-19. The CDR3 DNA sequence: TGTGCCAGCAGGGGACAGGTGGGCGAGCAGTACTTC. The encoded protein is CASRGQVGEQYF.